This T cell receptor (beta chain) comes out of a study of Graves' ophthalmopathy and Graves' hyperthyroidism. TCR beta CDR3 regions were amplified from RNA transcripts. HTBI primers primed a first-round RT-PCR, and a second-round multiplex PCR followed. Each CDR3 protein gets one entry after TCRdb re-called the multiplex PCR reads with MiXCR. The sample contains around 1.1 million distinct CDR3 sequences, roughly two fifths of which appear only once. Germline V gene sequence: CDR1 ENHRY, CDR2 SYGVKD. The CDR3 extends over 14 amino acids. Trimming pared 5 bases from V and 10 bases from J, leaving 15 bases between.

The source of this sequence is an adult man with Graves' hyperthyroidism. V and J are TRBV10-3 and TRBJ1-6; D not resolved. Specimen: peripheral blood or thyroid tissue (not recorded which). DNA of the CDR3: TGTGCCATCAGTTACGAGGGTCGGCGATCACCCCTCCACTTT. It translates to CAISYEGRRSPLHF.